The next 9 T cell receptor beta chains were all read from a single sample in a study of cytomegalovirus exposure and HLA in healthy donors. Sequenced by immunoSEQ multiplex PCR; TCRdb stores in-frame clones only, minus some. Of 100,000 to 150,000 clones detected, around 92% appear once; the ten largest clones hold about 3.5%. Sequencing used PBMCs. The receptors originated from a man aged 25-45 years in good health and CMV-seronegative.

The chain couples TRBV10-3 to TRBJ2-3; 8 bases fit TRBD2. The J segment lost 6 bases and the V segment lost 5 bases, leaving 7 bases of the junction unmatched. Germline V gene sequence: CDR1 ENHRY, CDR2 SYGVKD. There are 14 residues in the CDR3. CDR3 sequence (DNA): TGTGCCATCAGTCCGGCGGGGGGCGGGGATACGCAGTATTTT. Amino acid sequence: CAISPAGGGDTQYF.

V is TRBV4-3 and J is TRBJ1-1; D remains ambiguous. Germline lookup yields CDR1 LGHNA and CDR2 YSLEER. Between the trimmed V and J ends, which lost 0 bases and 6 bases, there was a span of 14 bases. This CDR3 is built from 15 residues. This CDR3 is CASSQDTGGWSEAFF. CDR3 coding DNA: TGCGCCAGCAGCCAAGATACCGGCGGATGGTCTGAAGCTTTCTTT.

CDR3 bases: TGTGCCAGCAGCTTAGGGCTCTGGACTCAAGAGACCCAGTACTTC. This sequence encodes CASSLGLWTQETQYF. V and J are TRBV7-2 and TRBJ2-5, with D maybe TRBD2 (5 bases). The CDR3 is made up of 15 amino acids. CDR1 SGHTA and CDR2 FQGNSA come from the germline V gene. V was shortened by 1 base and J by 2 bases, with 11 bases between the two germline ends.

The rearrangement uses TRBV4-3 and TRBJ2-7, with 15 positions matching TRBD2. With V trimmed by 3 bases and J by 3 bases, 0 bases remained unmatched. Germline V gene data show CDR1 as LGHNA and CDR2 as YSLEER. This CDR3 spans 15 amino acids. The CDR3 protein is CASSQGLAGGYEQYF. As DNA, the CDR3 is TGCGCCAGCAGCCAGGGACTAGCGGGGGGCTACGAGCAGTACTTC.

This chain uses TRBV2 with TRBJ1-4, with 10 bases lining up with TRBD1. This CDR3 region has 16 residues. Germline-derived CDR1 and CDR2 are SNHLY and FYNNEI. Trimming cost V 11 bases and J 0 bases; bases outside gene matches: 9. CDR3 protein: CACDRDRGATNEKLFF. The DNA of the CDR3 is TGTGCCTGCGACCGGGACAGGGGTGCAACTAATGAAAAACTGTTTTTT.

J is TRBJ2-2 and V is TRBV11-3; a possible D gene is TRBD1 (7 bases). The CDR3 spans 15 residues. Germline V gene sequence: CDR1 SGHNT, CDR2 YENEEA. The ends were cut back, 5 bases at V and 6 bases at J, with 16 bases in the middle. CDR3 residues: CASSPFGRGAGELFF. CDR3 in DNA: TGTGCCAGCAGCCCATTTGGCAGGGGGGCCGGGGAGCTGTTTTTT.

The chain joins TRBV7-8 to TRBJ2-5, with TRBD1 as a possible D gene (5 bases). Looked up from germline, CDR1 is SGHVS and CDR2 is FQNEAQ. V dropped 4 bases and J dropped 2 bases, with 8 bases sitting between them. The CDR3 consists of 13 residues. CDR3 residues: CASSSRGQETQYF. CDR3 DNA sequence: TGTGCCAGCAGCTCAAGGGGACAAGAGACCCAGTACTTC.

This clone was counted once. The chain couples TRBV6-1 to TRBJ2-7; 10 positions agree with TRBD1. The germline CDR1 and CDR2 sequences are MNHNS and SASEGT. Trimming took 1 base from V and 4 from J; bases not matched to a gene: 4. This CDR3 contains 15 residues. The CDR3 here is CASSEGQGAFYEQYF. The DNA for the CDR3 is TGTGCCAGCAGTGAAGGACAGGGGGCTTTTTACGAGCAGTACTTC.

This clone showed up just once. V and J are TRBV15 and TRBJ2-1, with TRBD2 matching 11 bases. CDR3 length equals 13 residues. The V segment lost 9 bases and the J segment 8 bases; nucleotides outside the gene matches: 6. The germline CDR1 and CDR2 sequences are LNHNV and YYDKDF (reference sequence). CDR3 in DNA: TGTGCCACGGCTAGCGGGGGGACCCATGAGCAGTTCTTC. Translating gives CATASGGTHEQFF.